Reported below is one TCR beta chain. Its antigen remains unidentified. With a much larger clone just one base away, this may be a read error. The CDR3 loop spans 14 amino acids. V shed 5 bases and J shed 2 bases, with 14 bases lying between them. Looked up from germline, CDR1 is DFQATT and CDR2 is SNEGSKA (reference sequence). A second PCR of 7 to 11 cycles used a sample-barcoded 5' primer and a J-beta primer mix. TCRdb called the 5' RACE reads again in MiXCR, with one record for every CDR3 protein. The sample records over 500,000 distinct CDR3 sequences, under 65% being singletons. This specimen comes from a study of blood T cells in healthy people across ages. Findings and caveats of the study: Estimated diversity that came from one million T cells was considered an underestimate. Because sorting was not performed, PBMCs prevented conclusive naive versus antigen-experienced comparison.

Samples each yielded at least 5 micrograms of total RNA. The chain links TRBV20-1 to TRBJ2-3; TRBD1 is a possible D gene (6 bases). The source material was blood. The clonotype was recovered from a woman over 75 in good health. The CDR3: CSARPGGHTDTQYF. CDR3 bases: TGCAGTGCTCGACCTGGGGGACACACAGATACGCAGTATTTT.